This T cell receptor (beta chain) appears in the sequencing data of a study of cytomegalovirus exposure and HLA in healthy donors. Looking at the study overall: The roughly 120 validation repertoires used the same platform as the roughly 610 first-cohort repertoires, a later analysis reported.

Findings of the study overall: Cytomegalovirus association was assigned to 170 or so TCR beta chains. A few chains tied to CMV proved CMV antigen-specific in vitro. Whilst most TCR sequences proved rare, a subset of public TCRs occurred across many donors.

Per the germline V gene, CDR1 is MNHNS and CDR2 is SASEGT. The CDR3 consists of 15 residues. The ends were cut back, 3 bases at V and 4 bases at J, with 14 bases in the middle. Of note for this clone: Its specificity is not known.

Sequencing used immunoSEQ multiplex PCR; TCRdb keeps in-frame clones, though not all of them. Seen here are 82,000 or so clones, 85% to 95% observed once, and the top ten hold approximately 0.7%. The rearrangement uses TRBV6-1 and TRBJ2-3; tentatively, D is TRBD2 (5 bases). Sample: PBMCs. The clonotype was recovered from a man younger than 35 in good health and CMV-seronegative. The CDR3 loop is CASSEEVGASDTQYF. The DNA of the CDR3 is TGTGCCAGCAGTGAGGAGGTAGGTGCCTCAGATACGCAGTATTTT.